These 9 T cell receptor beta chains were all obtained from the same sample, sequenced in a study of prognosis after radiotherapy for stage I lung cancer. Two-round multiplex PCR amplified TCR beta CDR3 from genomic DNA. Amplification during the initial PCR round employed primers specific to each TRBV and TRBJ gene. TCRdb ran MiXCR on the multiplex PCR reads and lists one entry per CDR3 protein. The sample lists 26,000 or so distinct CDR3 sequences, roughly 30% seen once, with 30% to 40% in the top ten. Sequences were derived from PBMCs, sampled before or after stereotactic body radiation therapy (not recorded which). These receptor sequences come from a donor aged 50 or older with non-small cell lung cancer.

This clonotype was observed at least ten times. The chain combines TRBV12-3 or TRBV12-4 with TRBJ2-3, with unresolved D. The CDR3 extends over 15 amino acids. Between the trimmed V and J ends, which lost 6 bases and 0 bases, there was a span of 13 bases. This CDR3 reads CASRVGVSSTDTQYF. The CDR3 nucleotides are TGTGCCAGCAGGGTTGGGGTCTCAAGCACAGATACGCAGTATTTT.

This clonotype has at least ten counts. CDR3 nucleotide sequence: TGTGCCAGCAGCGGGGGACTAGACTTCTACGAGCAGTACTTC. Encoded protein: CASSGGLDFYEQYF. V usage is TRBV7-2 and J usage is TRBJ2-7; TRBD2 matches at 8 bases. Germline values: CDR1 SGHTA, CDR2 FQGNSA. The CDR3 loop spans 14 amino acids. The ends lost 5 bases at V and 3 bases at J; junction bases unmatched: 6. The entire variable domain, with the rest obtained from reference TRBV7-2 and TRBJ2-7, is as follows: GAGVSQSPSNKVTEKGKDVELRCDPISGHTALYWYRQSLGQGLEFLIYFQGNSAPDKSGLPSDRFSAERTGGSVSTLTIQRTQQEDSAVYLCASSGGLDFYEQYFGPGTRLTVT.

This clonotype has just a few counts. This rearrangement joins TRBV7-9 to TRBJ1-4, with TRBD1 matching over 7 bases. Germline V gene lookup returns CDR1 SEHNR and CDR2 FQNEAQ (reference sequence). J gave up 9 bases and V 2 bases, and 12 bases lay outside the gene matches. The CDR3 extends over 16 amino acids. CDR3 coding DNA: TGTGCCAGCAGCTTATTTCAGGGGGGAGAAAAAAAAAAACTGTTTTTT. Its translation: CASSLFQGGEKKKLFF.

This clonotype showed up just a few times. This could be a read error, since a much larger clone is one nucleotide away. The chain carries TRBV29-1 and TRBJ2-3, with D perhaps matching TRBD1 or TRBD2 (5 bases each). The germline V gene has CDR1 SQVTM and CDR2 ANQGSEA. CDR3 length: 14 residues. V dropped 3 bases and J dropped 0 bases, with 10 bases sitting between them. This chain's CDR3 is CSVENGDSTDTQYF. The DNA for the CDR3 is TGCAGCGTTGAGAACGGGGACAGCACAGATACGCAGTATTTT.

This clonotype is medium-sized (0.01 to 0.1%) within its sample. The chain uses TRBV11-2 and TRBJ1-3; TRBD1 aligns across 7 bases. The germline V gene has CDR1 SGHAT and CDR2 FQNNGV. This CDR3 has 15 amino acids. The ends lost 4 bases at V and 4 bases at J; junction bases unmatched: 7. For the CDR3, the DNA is TGTGCCAGCAGCTCCCAGACAGGGTGGGGAAACACCATATATTTT. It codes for CASSSQTGWGNTIYF.

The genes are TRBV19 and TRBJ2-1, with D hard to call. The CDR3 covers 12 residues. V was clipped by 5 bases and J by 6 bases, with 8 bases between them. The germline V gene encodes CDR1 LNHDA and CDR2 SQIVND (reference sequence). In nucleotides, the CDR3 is TGTGCCAGTAGTCAGGTTTCCAATGAGCAGTTCTTC. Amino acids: CASSQVSNEQFF.

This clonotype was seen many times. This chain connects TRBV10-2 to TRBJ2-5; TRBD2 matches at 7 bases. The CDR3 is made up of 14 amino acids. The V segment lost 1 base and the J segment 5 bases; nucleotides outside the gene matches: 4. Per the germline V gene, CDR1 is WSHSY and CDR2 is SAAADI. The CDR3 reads CASSEWEGQETQYF. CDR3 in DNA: TGCGCCAGCAGTGAGTGGGAGGGCCAGGAGACCCAGTACTTC.

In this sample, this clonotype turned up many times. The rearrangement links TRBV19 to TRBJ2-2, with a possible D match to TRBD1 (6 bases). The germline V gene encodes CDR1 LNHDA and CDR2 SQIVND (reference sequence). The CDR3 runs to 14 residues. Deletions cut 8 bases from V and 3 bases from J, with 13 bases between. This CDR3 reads CASGTRADTGELFF. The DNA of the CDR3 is TGTGCCAGTGGGACAAGGGCCGACACCGGGGAGCTGTTTTTT.

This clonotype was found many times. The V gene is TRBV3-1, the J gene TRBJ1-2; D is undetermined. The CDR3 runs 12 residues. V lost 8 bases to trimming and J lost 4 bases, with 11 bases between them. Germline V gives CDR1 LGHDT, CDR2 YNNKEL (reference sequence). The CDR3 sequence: CASAPRGYGYTF. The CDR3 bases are TGTGCCAGCGCTCCTCGGGGCTATGGCTACACCTTC.